The 19 T cell receptor beta chains below were found in one sample sequenced in a study of regulatory T cells in long-lasting Graves disease. CDR3-region Arm-PCR and iRepertoire HTBI primers produced the TCR beta libraries. TCRdb analysed the multiplex PCR reads with MiXCR anew, one entry per CDR3 protein. The repertoire includes hundreds of thousands of distinct CDR3 sequences, 16% of them detected once, and roughly a tenth sits in the top ten. The time point is: newly diagnosed GD, antithyroid drugs for less than 3 months. PBMC RNA served as the TCR library source. The same specimen was also included in a second study, on T cells in Graves' hyperthyroidism and ophthalmopathy.

The material was peripheral blood mononuclear cells (PBMCs), obtained at new diagnosis, from a patient treated with antithyroid drugs. The receptors originated from a woman aged 30 to 39 with Graves disease.

This clonotype was found many times. The chain combines TRBV12-3 or TRBV12-4 with TRBJ1-1, with D perhaps matching TRBD1 (6 bases). Deletions cut 7 bases from V and 1 base from J, with 19 bases between. The CDR3 loop spans 16 amino acids. CDR3 sequence (DNA): TGTGCCAGCACCTTCGGGAGGGGGTATAAGAACACTGAAGCTTTCTTT. Translated: CASTFGRGYKNTEAFF.

This clonotype was seen ten or more times. The rearrangement links TRBV6-1 to TRBJ2-5, with 12 bases aligning to TRBD1. The CDR3 extends over 15 amino acids. Germline assignment: CDR1 MNHNS and CDR2 SASEGT. The V gene end was trimmed by 7 bases and the J gene end by 5 bases; junction bases not matched to a gene: 8. As DNA, the CDR3 is TGTGCCAGCATTCAAGGGACAGGGGGCTGTGAGACCCAGTACTTC. Its translation: CASIQGTGGCETQYF.

The sample holds a few counts of this clonotype. This chain uses TRBV5-1 with TRBJ1-4, with 9 bases identical to TRBD1. Germline lookup yields CDR1 SGHRS and CDR2 YFSETQ. CDR3 length: 15 amino acids. V trimming: 1 base; J trimming: 7 bases; junction bases outside the gene matches: 5. The CDR3 sequence is CASSLSGTGSEKLFF. The CDR3 coding sequence is TGCGCCAGCAGCTTGTCCGGGACAGGGTCTGAAAAACTGTTTTTT.

This clonotype was detected ten times or more. J is TRBJ1-2 and V is TRBV6-1, with a tentative D call TRBD1 (5 bases). Between the trimmed V and J ends, which lost 5 bases and 8 bases, there was a span of 12 bases. The CDR3 is 12 residues long. Germline V gene lookup returns CDR1 MNHNS and CDR2 SASEGT. CDR3 nucleotides: TGTGCCAGCAGTCAAGGGACGGTCGGCTACACCTTC. It codes for CASSQGTVGYTF.

This clonotype was observed at least ten times. The chain carries TRBV5-1 and TRBJ2-5, with D unresolved. The CDR3 runs 13 residues. Per germline, CDR1 SGHRS and CDR2 YFSETQ. V lost 4 bases, J lost 4 bases, and 11 bases lay in between. The chain's CDR3 is CASSVGSGETQYF. In nucleotides, the CDR3 is TGCGCCAGCAGCGTGGGATCGGGAGAGACCCAGTACTTC.

The chain has TRBV6-2 or TRBV6-3 and TRBJ1-5; D might be TRBD1 (6 bases). Trimming took 2 bases from V and 2 from J, leaving 13 bases between them. The CDR3 consists of 16 residues. Per germline, CDR1 MNHEY and CDR2 SVGEGT. The CDR3 bases are TGTGCCAGCAGTTACGGGGTGCCAGGGGGCAATCAGCCCCAGCATTTT. It yields the protein CASSYGVPGGNQPQHF.

This clonotype was recorded many times. The chain couples TRBV20-1 to TRBJ2-5; D might be TRBD2 (6 bases). CDR3 length equals 12 residues. Per germline, CDR1 DFQATT and CDR2 SNEGSKA (reference sequence). V dropped 0 bases and J dropped 7 bases, with 9 bases sitting between them. As DNA, the CDR3 is TGCAGTGCTAGAGATCAGGAGGGGACCCAGTACTTC. It is translated as CSARDQEGTQYF.

This clonotype was seen only a few times. V usage is TRBV28 and J usage is TRBJ2-3; no reliable D call. From germline, CDR1 is MDHEN and CDR2 SYDVKM. The length of the CDR3 is 11 residues. V was pared by 9 bases and J by 8 bases, with 12 bases between. The CDR3 DNA follows: TGTGCCAGTAACAGACATTCTACGCAGTATTTT. This codes for CASNRHSTQYF.

As for this clonotype: This sequence may be a read error, since a much larger clone differs from it by one base. J is TRBJ1-2 and V is TRBV3-1; weak D call: TRBD1 (6 bases). This CDR3 spans 14 amino acids. V was cut by 5 bases and J by 4 bases, with 14 bases left in between. Germline V lookup: CDR1 LGHDT, CDR2 YNNKEL (reference sequence). In nucleotides, the CDR3 is TGTGCCAGCAGCGGTAAACAGGGATCCTATGGCTACACCTTC. Translating gives CASSGKQGSYGYTF.

This clonotype was seen ten or more times. In DNA, the CDR3 is TGCAGTGCTAGAGATACGGCTAGCGGGAGATGGCAATATGAGCAGTTCTTC. The encoded protein is CSARDTASGRWQYEQFF. J is TRBJ2-1 and V is TRBV20-1; 10 bases match TRBD2. The CDR3 length is 17 residues. Germline lookup yields CDR1 DFQATT and CDR2 SNEGSKA (reference sequence). V trimming: 0 bases; J trimming: 8 bases; junction bases outside the gene matches: 13.

As concerns this clonotype: A clone one base away is much larger, so this may be a read error. The chain employs TRBV7-9 and TRBJ2-5, with a weak D call TRBD1 (6 bases). CDR3 size: 14 residues. Germline lookup yields CDR1 SEHNR and CDR2 FQNEAQ (reference sequence). CDR3 in amino acids: CAGSLQGTRETQYF. DNA of the CDR3: TGTGCCGGCAGTCTTCAGGGGACACGGGAGACCCAGTACTTC.

At least ten counts were recorded for this clonotype. The chain is built from TRBV2 and TRBJ1-1; D is possibly TRBD1 (5 bases). Per the germline V gene, CDR1 is SNHLY and CDR2 is FYNNEI. This CDR3 is 16 amino acids long. V shed 11 bases and J shed 2 bases, with 24 bases lying between them. Here the CDR3 reads CAGTGNSSPRNTEAFF. The CDR3 region has the DNA TGTGCCGGTACAGGCAATAGTTCCCCGCGCAACACTGAAGCTTTCTTT.

About this clonotype itself: The junction departs from germline at one end; a sequencing error may be responsible. The chain employs TRBV19 and TRBJ2-1; D is unresolved. There are 16 residues in the CDR3. Germline V CDR1 and CDR2: LNHDA, SQIVND (reference sequence). CDR3 DNA sequence: TGCGCCAGTAGTCTCCGACCTCGTCTAAGGGACAATGAGCAGTTCTTC. Translation gives CASSLRPRLRDNEQFF.

This clonotype was detected a few times. This chain joins TRBV5-1 and TRBJ2-5; D is unresolved. The CDR3 runs 11 residues. Germline values: CDR1 SGHRS, CDR2 YFSETQ. V was cut by 0 bases and J by 11 bases, with 8 bases left in between. DNA of the CDR3: TGCGCCAGCAGCTTGGAGGTTAAACAGTACTTC. This sequence encodes CASSLEVKQYF.

The table lists this clonotype with many counts. This chain uses TRBV2 with TRBJ2-1, with 8 bases fitting TRBD2. The length of the CDR3 is 15 residues. Unmatched junction bases numbered 11, after V lost 6 bases and J lost 7 bases. Germline V gives CDR1 SNHLY, CDR2 FYNNEI. CDR3 coding DNA: TGTGCCAGCAGAGCAACTAGCGGTTCAAGGAATGAGCAGTTCTTC. It codes for CASRATSGSRNEQFF.

This clonotype was recorded at least ten times. The chain is built from TRBV12-3 or TRBV12-4 and TRBJ1-4; tentatively, D is TRBD1 (6 bases). There are 14 residues in the CDR3. V was trimmed by 6 bases and J by 6 bases, leaving 14 bases between them. The CDR3 loop is CASSENRVYEKLFF. The CDR3 DNA reads as TGTGCCAGCAGCGAGAACAGGGTTTATGAAAAACTGTTTTTT.

This clonotype has ten or more counts. The rearrangement uses TRBV12-5 and TRBJ2-1; no reliable D call. This CDR3 has 14 amino acids. Germline V CDR1 and CDR2: LGHNT, FRNRAP. Trimming took off 1 base at V and 5 bases at J, with 9 bases between the two ends. In DNA, the CDR3 is TGTGCTAGTGGTTTGGCAGCGCCCCACAATGAGCAGTTCTTC. Amino acids: CASGLAAPHNEQFF.

Regarding this clonotype: A much larger clone differs from this one at a single base, so this may be a read error. The chain couples TRBV6-5 to TRBJ2-3, with a possible D match to TRBD2 (5 bases). CDR1 is MNHEY, CDR2 SVGAGI, per germline. The CDR3 runs 18 residues. Trimming cost V 6 bases and J 0 bases, with 22 bases left between them. In DNA, the CDR3 is TGTGCCAGCAGCTACGTTGGTGGGCAAGCGGTCAGCACAGATACGCAGTATTTT. Residues: CASSYVGGQAVSTDTQYF.

This clonotype was counted at least ten times. This chain connects TRBV18 to TRBJ2-6; weak D call: TRBD1 (5 bases). V was trimmed by 3 bases and J by 4 bases, leaving 16 bases between them. The length of the CDR3 is 17 residues. Germline values: CDR1 KGHSH, CDR2 LQKENI. The DNA for the CDR3 is TGTGCCAGCTCACCCCCAGCAGGGATCGCGGGGGCCAACGTCCTGACTTTC. It codes for CASSPPAGIAGANVLTF.